This passage covers 22 T cell receptor beta chains from one sample sequenced in a study of regulatory and conventional T cells in RAG deficiency. Sequenced by immunoSEQ multiplex PCR; TCRdb stores in-frame clones only, minus some. The sample records 5,500 to 6,500 clones, 80% to 95% being singletons. Sequencing was carried out using CD8+ T cells sorted from blood. These receptor sequences come from a human donor with RAG deficiency presenting as severe combined immunodeficiency.

This clone appeared a few times. This rearrangement joins TRBV9 to TRBJ2-3; D gene unclear. This CDR3 has 12 residues. Trimming left V 4 bases short and J 7 bases short, with 10 bases between. Germline CDR1 SGDLS, CDR2 YYNGEE. CDR3 in amino acids: CASSPNSHTQYF. CDR3 nucleotide sequence: TGTGCCAGCAGCCCCAACTCGCATACGCAGTATTTT.

About this clone: At one boundary the junction diverges from the germline segment, which might be a read error. The rearrangement links TRBV2 to TRBJ2-5, with 7 bases lining up with TRBD1. CDR1 is SNHLY, CDR2 FYNNEI, per germline. CDR3 size: 14 residues. The CDR3 sequence is CASIEWTGGETQYF. CDR3 sequence (DNA): TGTGCCAGCATTGAATGGACAGGCGGGGAGACCCAGTACTTC.

CDR3 residues: CASTGSYNEQFF. The CDR3 coding sequence is TGTGCCAGCACTGGGTCCTACAATGAGCAGTTCTTC. The V and J genes are TRBV27 and TRBJ2-1; no reliable D call. The CDR3 has 12 residues. The germline V gene has CDR1 MNHEY and CDR2 SMNVEV (reference sequence). Deletions cut 7 bases from V and 1 base from J, with 5 bases between.

The rearrangement joins TRBV11-3 to TRBJ1-1, with 7 bases matching TRBD1. Germline V CDR1 and CDR2: SGHNT, YENEEA. This CDR3 has 13 residues. Losses at the gene ends were 1 base for V and 4 bases for J; bases not matched to a gene: 0. CDR3 in amino acids: CASSLAGGTEAFF. The CDR3 DNA is TGTGCCAGCAGCTTAGCAGGGGGCACTGAAGCTTTCTTT.

The chain links TRBV27 to TRBJ2-5; TRBD2 matches at 12 bases. The CDR3 consists of 15 residues. Germline values: CDR1 MNHEY, CDR2 SMNVEV (reference sequence). The trim removed 6 bases at V and 4 bases at J, leaving 6 bases unmatched. In DNA, the CDR3 is TGTGCCAGCAGCGGACTAGCGGGACCTCGAGAGACCCAGTACTTC. Protein product: CASSGLAGPRETQYF.

CDR3 in amino acids: CASSLGGWETQYF. The DNA of the CDR3 is TGTGCCAGCAGTTTGGGGGGCTGGGAGACCCAGTACTTC. The V gene is TRBV27, the J gene TRBJ2-5; D assignment may be TRBD1 or TRBD2 (6 bases each). V was clipped by 3 bases and J by 5 bases, with 10 bases between them. Germline CDR1 reads MNHEY; CDR2 reads SMNVEV (reference sequence). The CDR3 covers 13 residues.

J is TRBJ2-3 and V is TRBV4-3, with D uncertain. Germline loops: CDR1 LGHNA, CDR2 YSLEER. V was clipped by 0 bases and J by 5 bases, with 9 bases between them. The CDR3 loop spans 14 amino acids. Here the CDR3 reads CASSQDGDEDTQYF. Here the CDR3 DNA reads TGCGCCAGCAGCCAAGATGGAGATGAAGATACGCAGTATTTT.

This chain links TRBV9 with TRBJ2-3; D may be TRBD1 (5 bases). Germline V lookup: CDR1 SGDLS, CDR2 YYNGEE. This CDR3 has 14 amino acids. Between the trimmed V and J ends, which lost 0 bases and 1 base, there was a span of 6 bases. CDR3 DNA: TGTGCCAGCAGCGTAGTAGGGGGCACAGATACGCAGTATTTT. Its protein product is CASSVVGGTDTQYF.

The chain uses TRBV4-3 and TRBJ2-2, with D perhaps TRBD2 (6 bases). The V gene's germline CDR1 is LGHNA and CDR2 YSLEER. Trimming left V 0 bases short and J 10 bases short, with 12 bases between. This CDR3 is 14 amino acids long. CDR3 protein: CASSQDRGRAELFF. The DNA for the CDR3 is TGCGCCAGCAGCCAAGATCGGGGGAGAGCGGAGCTGTTTTTT.

This chain links TRBV20-1 with TRBJ2-2; D remains ambiguous. Germline values: CDR1 DFQATT, CDR2 SNEGSKA (reference sequence). The CDR3 is made up of 11 amino acids. The V end lost 2 bases, the J end lost 6 bases, and 4 bases lay between the germline ends. The CDR3 nucleotides are TGCAGTGCTAGACTAGCCGGGGAGCTGTTTTTT. It codes for CSARLAGELFF.

This sequence joins TRBV5-1 and TRBJ2-5, with 7 positions matching TRBD1. Germline loops: CDR1 SGHRS, CDR2 YFSETQ. The CDR3 runs 15 residues. The V gene end was trimmed by 5 bases and the J gene end by 5 bases; junction bases not matched to a gene: 12. CDR3 bases: TGCGCCAGCAGACTTTGGAACAGGGGTGGGGAGACCCAGTACTTC. This sequence encodes CASRLWNRGGETQYF.

J is TRBJ2-3 and V is TRBV27; 8 bases match TRBD1. Germline V lookup: CDR1 MNHEY, CDR2 SMNVEV (reference sequence). CDR3 length: 15 residues. The junction had 1 base not matched to a gene; V was cut back by 1 base and J by 1 base. The CDR3 sequence: CASSLWGQGTDTQYF. The CDR3 DNA is TGTGCCAGCAGTTTATGGGGACAGGGCACAGATACGCAGTATTTT.

The chain is built from TRBV4-1 and TRBJ2-1; perhaps D is TRBD1 or TRBD2 (6 bases each). There are 16 residues in the CDR3. The germline V gene encodes CDR1 MGHRA and CDR2 YSYEKL. V was clipped by 4 bases and J by 2 bases, with 15 bases between them. CDR3 in amino acids: CASSPLWGDTYNEQFF. The CDR3 DNA follows: TGCGCCAGCAGCCCCCTTTGGGGGGACACCTACAATGAGCAGTTCTTC.

In regard to this clone: Other DNA sequences from this sample encode an identical CDR3 as well. The chain joins TRBV9 to TRBJ2-1; D might be TRBD1 (5 bases). Germline V gene lookup returns CDR1 SGDLS and CDR2 YYNGEE. This CDR3 is 15 amino acids long. Trimming removed 0 bases at V and 0 bases at J, with 7 bases between. The chain's CDR3 is CASSVGQSSYNEQFF. The CDR3 DNA reads as TGTGCCAGCAGCGTAGGACAGAGCTCCTACAATGAGCAGTTCTTC.

The CDR3 sequence is CASSLWTRGGETQYF. The CDR3 bases are TGTGCCAGCAGTTTATGGACAAGGGGGGGGGAGACCCAGTACTTC. The chain links TRBV27 to TRBJ2-5, with D maybe TRBD2 (7 bases). With 1 base removed from V and 5 bases from J, the gap between germline ends came to 14 bases. The CDR3 consists of 15 residues. CDR1 and CDR2 (germline): MNHEY, SMNVEV (reference sequence).

The chain uses TRBV9 and TRBJ2-7; D may be TRBD1 (6 bases). Trimming took 0 bases from V and 7 from J, leaving 11 bases between them. This CDR3 spans 13 amino acids. The germline CDR1 and CDR2 sequences are SGDLS and YYNGEE. CDR3 coding DNA: TGTGCCAGCAGCGTAGCTACAGGGCGGGAGCAGTACTTC. Translated, it gives CASSVATGREQYF.

This sequence joins TRBV7-6 and TRBJ1-2; D gene uncertain. CDR1 and CDR2 from the germline V gene are SGHVS and FNYEAQ. The V and J ends lost 5 bases and 0 bases respectively, with 16 bases between them. CDR3 length: 16 residues. The CDR3 sequence is CASSPKTAPANYGYTF. The CDR3 region has the DNA TGTGCCAGCAGCCCAAAAACAGCGCCCGCTAACTATGGCTACACCTTC.

This chain uses TRBV9 with TRBJ2-2, with D tentatively TRBD1 (5 bases). The germline V gene has CDR1 SGDLS and CDR2 YYNGEE. The CDR3 is 16 amino acids. V was pared by 3 bases and J by 0 bases, with 12 bases between. In DNA, the CDR3 is TGTGCCAGCAGCGGAACAGGCGCTTCGAACACCGGGGAGCTGTTTTTT. It translates to CASSGTGASNTGELFF.

The chain couples TRBV5-6 to TRBJ2-3, with D uncertain. V dropped 0 bases and J dropped 6 bases, with 11 bases sitting between them. The CDR3 has 14 amino acids. CDR1 is SGHDT and CDR2 is YYEEEE in the germline V gene. This CDR3 is CASSLVGSFDTQYF. DNA of the CDR3: TGTGCCAGCAGCTTGGTTGGTTCCTTTGATACGCAGTATTTT.

The chain has TRBV11-2 and TRBJ2-2; D gene ambiguous. The V gene's germline CDR1 is SGHAT and CDR2 FQNNGV. Between the trimmed V and J ends, which lost 3 bases and 4 bases, there was a span of 0 bases. The CDR3 is made up of 11 amino acids. For the CDR3, the DNA is TGTGCCAGCAGCTTCACCGGGGAGCTGTTTTTT. It encodes CASSFTGELFF. Looking up the rest from reference TRBV11-2 and TRBJ2-2 gives the full variable domain: EAGVAQSPRYKIIEKRQSVAFWCNPISGHATLYWYQQILGQGPKLLIQFQNNGVVDDSQLPKDRFSAERLKGVDSTLKIQPAKLEDSAVYLCASSFTGELFFGEGSRLTVL.

The chain employs TRBV19 and TRBJ2-7; a weak D match, TRBD1 (5 bases). Trimming pared 4 bases from V and 2 bases from J, leaving 12 bases between. Looked up from germline, CDR1 is LNHDA and CDR2 is SQIVND (reference sequence). The CDR3 extends over 14 amino acids. The CDR3 protein is CASSRAGSTYEQYF. CDR3 nucleotide sequence: TGTGCCAGTAGTAGGGCAGGGTCGACCTACGAGCAGTACTTC.

This chain uses TRBV27 with TRBJ1-1; a weak D match, TRBD1 (6 bases). This CDR3 has 14 amino acids. Germline V CDR1 and CDR2: MNHEY, SMNVEV (reference sequence). V was cut by 7 bases and J by 0 bases, with 12 bases left in between. CDR3: CASTGGRMNTEAFF. CDR3 sequence (DNA): TGTGCCAGCACGGGGGGCCGAATGAACACTGAAGCTTTCTTT.